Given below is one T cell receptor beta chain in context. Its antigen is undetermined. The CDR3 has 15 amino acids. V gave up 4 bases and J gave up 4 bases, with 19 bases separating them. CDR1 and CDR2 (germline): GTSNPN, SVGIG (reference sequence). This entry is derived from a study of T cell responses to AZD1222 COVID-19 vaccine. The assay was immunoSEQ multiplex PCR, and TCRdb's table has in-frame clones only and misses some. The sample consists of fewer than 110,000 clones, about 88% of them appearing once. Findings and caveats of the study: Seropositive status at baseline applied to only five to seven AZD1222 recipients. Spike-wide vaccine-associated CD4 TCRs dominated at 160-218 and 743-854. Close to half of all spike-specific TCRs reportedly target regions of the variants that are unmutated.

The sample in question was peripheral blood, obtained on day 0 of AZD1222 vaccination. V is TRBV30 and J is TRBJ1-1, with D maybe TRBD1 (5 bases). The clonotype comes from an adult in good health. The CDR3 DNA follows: TGTGCCTGGACCCTGGGGCAGGGCATGGGCACTGAAGCTTTCTTT. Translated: CAWTLGQGMGTEAFF.